This TCR beta chain stems from a study of cytomegalovirus exposure and HLA in healthy donors. Study observations and caveats: Reports described diagnosis of cytomegalovirus status by the classifier as highly specific and sensitive.

The PCR used 60 Vbeta and 13 Jbeta primers. Clones were read by immunoSEQ multiplex PCR, and TCRdb kept only the in-frame ones, dropping some. The sample includes over 100,000 clones, over 75% of them seen just once. This CDR3 region has 13 residues. V lost 6 bases to trimming and J lost 8 bases; unmatched junction nucleotides: 8. Germline loops: CDR1 MNHNY, CDR2 SVGAGI (reference sequence). Note on this clone: Its cognate antigen is unknown.

The receptor's source is a man aged 40-49 years in good health and CMV-seropositive. Sequencing used PBMCs. The chain joins TRBV6-6 to TRBJ1-2, with TRBD1 matching 8 bases. CDR3 in DNA: TGTGCCAGCAGCCCCCGGACAGGGCGCGGCTACACCTTC. Encoded protein: CASSPRTGRGYTF.